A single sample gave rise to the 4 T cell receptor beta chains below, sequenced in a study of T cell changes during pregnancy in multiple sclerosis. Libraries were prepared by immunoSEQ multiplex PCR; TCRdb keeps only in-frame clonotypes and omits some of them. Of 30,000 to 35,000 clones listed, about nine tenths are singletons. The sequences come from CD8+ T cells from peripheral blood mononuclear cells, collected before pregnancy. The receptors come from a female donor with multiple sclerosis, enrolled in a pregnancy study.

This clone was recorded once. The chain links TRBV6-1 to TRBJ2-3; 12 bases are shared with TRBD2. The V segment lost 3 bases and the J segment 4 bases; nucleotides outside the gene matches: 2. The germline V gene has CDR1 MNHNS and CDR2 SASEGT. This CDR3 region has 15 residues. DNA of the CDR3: TGTGCCAGCAGTGAGACTAGCGGGGGACCAGATACGCAGTATTTT. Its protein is CASSETSGGPDTQYF.

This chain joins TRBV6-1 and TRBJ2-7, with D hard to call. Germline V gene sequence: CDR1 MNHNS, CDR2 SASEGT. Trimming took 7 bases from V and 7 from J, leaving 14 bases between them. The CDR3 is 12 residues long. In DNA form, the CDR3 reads TGTGCCAGCATCGCCCTCGGGTGGGAGCAGTACTTC. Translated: CASIALGWEQYF.

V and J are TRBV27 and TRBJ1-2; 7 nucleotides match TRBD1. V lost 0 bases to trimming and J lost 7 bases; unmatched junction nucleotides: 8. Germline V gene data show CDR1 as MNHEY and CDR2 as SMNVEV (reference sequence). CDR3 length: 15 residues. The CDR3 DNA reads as TGTGCCAGCAGTTTATCCCGACAGGGTTTGGGTGGCTACACCTTC. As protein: CASSLSRQGLGGYTF.

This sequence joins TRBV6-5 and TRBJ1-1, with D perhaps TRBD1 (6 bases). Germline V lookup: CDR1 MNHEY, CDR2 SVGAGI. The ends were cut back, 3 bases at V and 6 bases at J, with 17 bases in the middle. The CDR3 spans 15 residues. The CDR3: CASSYSGTLSAEAFF. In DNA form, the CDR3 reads TGTGCCAGCAGTTATTCCGGGACACTCAGCGCTGAAGCTTTCTTT.